The 19 T cell receptor beta chains presented below share a single source sample, sequenced in a study of T-cell memory formation after mild COVID-19. TCRdb fed the 5' RACE reads into MiXCR, producing one record per CDR3 protein. This table holds more than 70,000 distinct CDR3 sequences, around 13% found once. Sample: PBMCs or a T cell subset sorted from them (not recorded which). The receptors were gathered from an adult woman who had mild COVID-19 (a few samples of this study predate the infection). Cell type and time point are not known.

Only a few counts were recorded for this clonotype. The rearrangement joins TRBV5-5 to TRBJ2-1; 9 positions agree with TRBD2. Trimming at V came to 0 bases and at J to 7 bases, leaving 5 bases not matched to a gene. CDR1 and CDR2 from the germline V gene are SGHKS and YYEKEE (reference sequence). There are 15 residues in the CDR3. The CDR3 loop is CASSLAGLALNEQFF. Here the CDR3 DNA reads TGTGCCAGCAGCTTGGCGGGACTAGCTTTAAATGAGCAGTTCTTC.

The genes are TRBV12-5 and TRBJ2-1; D is undetermined. The CDR3 is 16 residues long. Looked up from germline, CDR1 is LGHNT and CDR2 is FRNRAP. Trimming took 5 bases from V and 0 from J, leaving 14 bases between them. The CDR3 sequence is CASGQSPLSSYNEQFF. CDR3 bases: TGTGCTAGTGGTCAATCCCCACTCAGCTCCTACAATGAGCAGTTCTTC.

This clonotype showed up just a few times. The genes are TRBV5-4 and TRBJ2-1; 8 positions agree with TRBD2. CDR1 is SGHNT and CDR2 is YYREEE in the germline V gene (reference sequence). V lost 0 bases, J lost 10 bases, and 6 bases stayed unmatched. The CDR3 covers 14 residues. The CDR3 DNA follows: TGTGCCAGCAGCTTGGCGGGGGGGATGGACGAGCAGTTCTTC. Its translation is CASSLAGGMDEQFF.

The rearrangement uses TRBV7-9 and TRBJ2-3; possible D gene TRBD1, 6 bases. The CDR3 loop spans 12 amino acids. Trimming removed 5 bases from V and 5 bases from J, with 8 bases in between. Germline lookup yields CDR1 SEHNR and CDR2 FQNEAQ (reference sequence). CDR3 sequence reads: CASSPQGDTQYF. Written as DNA, the CDR3 is TGTGCCAGCAGCCCACAGGGAGATACGCAGTATTTT.

The CDR3 here is CASRGDSAYEQYF. The CDR3 DNA is TGTGCCAGCAGAGGAGACAGTGCCTACGAGCAGTACTTC. The rearrangement joins TRBV6-5 to TRBJ2-7; the D gene is possibly TRBD1 (5 bases). The CDR3 covers 13 residues. Germline V gene lookup returns CDR1 MNHEY and CDR2 SVGAGI. Trimming removed 6 bases at V and 2 bases at J, with 11 bases between.

The V and J genes are TRBV19 and TRBJ2-7, with D unresolved. There are 15 residues in the CDR3. Trimming stripped 0 bases from V and 0 bases from J, with 9 bases between. Per the germline V gene, CDR1 is LNHDA and CDR2 is SQIVND (reference sequence). CDR3 region: CASSIEASLSYEQYF. The DNA of the CDR3 is TGTGCCAGTAGTATAGAGGCCAGTCTCTCCTACGAGCAGTACTTC.

This clonotype has more than one count but fewer than ten. The rearrangement links TRBV5-4 to TRBJ2-2; 8 bases align to TRBD1. V shed 4 bases and J 4 bases; nucleotides not matched to a gene: 3. Germline CDR1 and CDR2: SGHNT and YYREEE (reference sequence). The CDR3 consists of 14 residues. The CDR3 DNA reads as TGTGCCAGCAGCCCTGACAGGGGCACCGGGGAGCTGTTTTTT. It specifies CASSPDRGTGELFF.

The rearrangement joins TRBV5-1 to TRBJ1-2; a weak D match, TRBD1 (6 bases). Germline V gives CDR1 SGHRS, CDR2 YFSETQ. V shed 5 bases and J shed 5 bases, with 13 bases lying between them. The CDR3 has 13 amino acids. The CDR3 DNA sequence: TGCGCCAGCAGTCAGGAAGGGGGTTATGGCTACACCTTC. Encoded protein: CASSQEGGYGYTF.

The chain recombines TRBV27 with TRBJ1-3; D perhaps matches TRBD1 (5 bases). Trimming took off 3 bases at V and 4 bases at J, with 7 bases between the two ends. CDR1 and CDR2 from the germline V gene are MNHEY and SMNVEV (reference sequence). The CDR3 loop spans 13 amino acids. The CDR3 region has the DNA TGTGCCAGCAGTTTCGCAGGGGGAAACACCATATATTTT. This gives the protein CASSFAGGNTIYF.

This clonotype has only a few counts. The chain is built from TRBV20-1 and TRBJ2-5, with TRBD2 matching over 8 bases. The J segment lost 6 bases and the V segment lost 5 bases, leaving 17 bases of the junction unmatched. Germline V gene data show CDR1 as DFQATT and CDR2 as SNEGSKA (reference sequence). The length of the CDR3 is 16 residues. CDR3 loop: CSAGKFGGAADKTQYF. DNA for the CDR3: TGCAGTGCTGGAAAGTTCGGGGGGGCCGCTGATAAGACCCAGTACTTC.

This chain connects TRBV7-9 to TRBJ2-7, with D tentatively TRBD2 (5 bases). V shed 5 bases and J shed 4 bases, with 18 bases lying between them. The CDR3 has 15 residues. Germline CDR1 and CDR2: SEHNR and FQNEAQ (reference sequence). CDR3 sequence (DNA): TGTGCCAGCAGCCCCACCCCATTGGGAGTTTACGAGCAGTACTTC. Translating gives CASSPTPLGVYEQYF.

The V gene is TRBV24-1, the J gene TRBJ2-2; D could derive from TRBD1 or TRBD2 (5 bases each). The germline CDR1 and CDR2 sequences are KGHDR and SFDVKD. Trimming removed 10 bases at V and 0 bases at J, with 11 bases between. The CDR3 extends over 14 amino acids. The DNA for the CDR3 is TGTGCCACTACCGGGACCCCGAACACCGGGGAGCTGTTTTTT. Protein product: CATTGTPNTGELFF.

J is TRBJ2-1 and V is TRBV5-1; possible D gene TRBD2, 6 bases. The CDR3 spans 15 residues. The germline V gene has CDR1 SGHRS and CDR2 YFSETQ. V lost 5 bases, J lost 6 bases, and 18 bases lay in between. The CDR3 DNA is TGCGCCAGCAGGTGGGCCCCAAGGGAGGCCAATGAGCAGTTCTTC. It encodes CASRWAPREANEQFF.

The chain has TRBV14 and TRBJ2-7; the match to TRBD2 covers 16 bases. This CDR3 region has 18 residues. CDR1 and CDR2 from the germline V gene are SGHDN and FVKESK. J was trimmed by 4 bases and V by 3 bases; bases with no gene match: 9. The CDR3 spells CASSQGLAGGPRRYEQYF. The CDR3 DNA reads TGTGCCAGCAGCCAGGGACTAGCGGGAGGGCCAAGGCGATACGAGCAGTACTTC.

The table lists this clonotype with many counts. This chain uses TRBV7-9 with TRBJ2-7, with 14 positions matching TRBD2. With 5 bases clipped from V and 5 bases from J, the junction kept 8 bases outside the gene matches. This CDR3 spans 16 amino acids. Germline-derived CDR1 and CDR2 are SEHNR and FQNEAQ (reference sequence). The CDR3 DNA reads as TGTGCCAGCAGCATGACTAGCGGGAGGGCCTTCCACGAGCAGTACTTC. Amino acid sequence: CASSMTSGRAFHEQYF.

This clonotype was seen a few times. The genes are TRBV30 and TRBJ2-3; D remains unclear. The germline CDR1 and CDR2 sequences are GTSNPN and SVGIG (reference sequence). Between the trimmed V and J ends, which lost 0 bases and 0 bases, there was a span of 7 bases. The CDR3 covers 14 residues. This CDR3 is CAWSVLWSTDTQYF. The CDR3 DNA sequence: TGTGCCTGGAGTGTATTGTGGAGCACAGATACGCAGTATTTT.

In its sample, this clonotype was seen many times. The junction departs from germline at one end; a sequencing error may be responsible. This chain uses TRBV12-3 or TRBV12-4 with TRBJ2-7; tentatively, D is TRBD1 (6 bases). The CDR3 runs 12 residues. CDR3 protein: CASSGSPPGTSF. The CDR3 DNA reads TGTGCCAGCAGTGGGTCCCCTCCCGGGACATCCTTC.

The J gene is TRBJ2-2, the V gene TRBV5-1, with D hard to call. The CDR3 has 12 amino acids. V lost 3 bases and J lost 5, with 5 bases in between. Germline loops: CDR1 SGHRS, CDR2 YFSETQ. In nucleotides, the CDR3 is TGCGCCAGCAGCTGGGCAACCGGGGAGCTGTTTTTT. It encodes CASSWATGELFF.

The rearrangement links TRBV7-9 to TRBJ2-1; 13 bases are a match to TRBD2. Germline V lookup: CDR1 SEHNR, CDR2 FQNEAQ (reference sequence). After removal of 4 bases from V and 0 bases from J, the junction contained 3 bases not matched to a gene. The CDR3 loop spans 17 amino acids. CDR3 DNA: TGTGCCAGCAGCTCGGGACTAGCGGGGAGCTCCTACAATGAGCAGTTCTTC. As protein: CASSSGLAGSSYNEQFF.